This T cell receptor (beta chain) originates from a study of blood T cell repertoires in COVID-19. The CDR3 extends over 17 amino acids. Trimming cost V 4 bases and J 0 bases; bases outside gene matches: 12. Germline CDR1 is SGHDT and CDR2 is YYEEEE. Per the original methods: Reference gene primer amplification gave nucleated cell count estimates. Libraries were prepared by immunoSEQ multiplex PCR; TCRdb keeps only in-frame clonotypes and omits some of them. V and J calls and clone size come straight from that table; D and trimming were deduced from the DNA. Among roughly 14,000 clones listed, approximately 87% were seen once.

The source of this sequence is a human donor in a cohort sampled during active COVID-19. The specimen was peripheral blood. The chain has TRBV5-6 and TRBJ2-5; 7 positions match TRBD2. CDR3 amino acids: CASSPTLPSGYQETQYF. CDR3 in DNA: TGTGCCAGCAGCCCGACCCTGCCTAGCGGTTACCAAGAGACCCAGTACTTC.